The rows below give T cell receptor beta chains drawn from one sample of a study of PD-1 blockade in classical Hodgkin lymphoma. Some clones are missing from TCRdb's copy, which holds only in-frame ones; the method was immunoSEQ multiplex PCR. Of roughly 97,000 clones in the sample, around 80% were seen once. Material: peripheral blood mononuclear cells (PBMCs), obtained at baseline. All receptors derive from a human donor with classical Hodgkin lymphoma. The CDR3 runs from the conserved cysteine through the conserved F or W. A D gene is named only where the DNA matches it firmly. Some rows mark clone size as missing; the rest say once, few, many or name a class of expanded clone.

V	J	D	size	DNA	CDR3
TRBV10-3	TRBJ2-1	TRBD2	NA	TGTGCCATCAGTGATAGTAGCGGGAGTGACAATGAGCAGTTCTTC	CAISDSSGSDNEQFF
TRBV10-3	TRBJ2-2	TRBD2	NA	TGTGCCATCAGCGGACTAGCGGGAGGGGGCGGGGAGCTGTTTTTT	CAISGLAGGGGELFF
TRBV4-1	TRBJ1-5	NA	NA	TGCGCCAGCAGCCAAGACCAATATCGGCCCCAGCATTTT	CASSQDQYRPQHF
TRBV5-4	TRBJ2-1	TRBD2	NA	TGTGCCAGCAGCTTGGAAGCGGGAGGTTACAATGAGCAGTTCTTC	CASSLEAGGYNEQFF
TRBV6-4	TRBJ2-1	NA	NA	TGTGCCAGCAGTGACCTAGGGAGCGGCACCTACAATGAGCAGTTCTTC	CASSDLGSGTYNEQFF
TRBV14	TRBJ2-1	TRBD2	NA	TGTGCCAGCAGCCAAGATAGCGGGTTCTACAATGAGCAGTTCTTC	CASSQDSGFYNEQFF
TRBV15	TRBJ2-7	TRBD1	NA	TGTGCCACCAGCAGAGTACAGGGGGGCCGCGAGCAGTACTTC	CATSRVQGGREQYF
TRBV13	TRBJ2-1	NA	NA	TGTGCCACCGGAATTAACTCCTACAATGAGCAGTTCTTC	CATGINSYNEQFF
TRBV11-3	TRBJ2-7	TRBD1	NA	TGTGCCAGCAGCGTACCGGGACAGGGGGCAAGAGAGCAGTACTTC	CASSVPGQGAREQYF
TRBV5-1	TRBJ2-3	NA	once	TGCGCCAGCAGCTCCTCAGGACTGTTAGATACGCAGTATTTT	CASSSSGLLDTQYF
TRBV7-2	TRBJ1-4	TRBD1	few	TGTGCCAGCAGCTTCGGACAGGGCGGGGAAAAACTGTTTTTT	CASSFGQGGEKLFF
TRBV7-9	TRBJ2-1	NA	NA	TGTGCCAGCAGCTTCGGGGGTTTGAATGAGCAGTTCTTC	CASSFGGLNEQFF
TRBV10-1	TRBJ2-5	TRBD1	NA	TGCGCCAGCAGTGGCGGACAGGGTGGAGTGACCCAGTACTTC	CASSGGQGGVTQYF
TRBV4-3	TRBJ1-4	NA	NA	TGCGCCAGCAGCCAAGATCTGGGGGCCGGAAAAGAAAAACTGTTTTTT	CASSQDLGAGKEKLFF
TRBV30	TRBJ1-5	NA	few	TGTGCCTGGAGCTTGACAACGCGGGATCAGCCCCAGCATTTT	CAWSLTTRDQPQHF
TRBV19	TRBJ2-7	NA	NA	TGTGCCAGTAGCCAGACAGTCTCCTACGAGCAGTACTTC	CASSQTVSYEQYF
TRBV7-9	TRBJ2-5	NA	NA	TGTGCCAGCAGCCCACTGACAGCCCAAGAGACCCAGTACTTC	CASSPLTAQETQYF
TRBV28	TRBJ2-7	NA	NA	TGTGCCAGTTCGGCAGGGGGGTTCGTGGCCTACGAGCAGTACTTC	CASSAGGFVAYEQYF
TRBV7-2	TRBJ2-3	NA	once	TGTGCCAGCAGCCAAAAGGGTAGTTCCGTGGATACGCAGTATTTT	CASSQKGSSVDTQYF
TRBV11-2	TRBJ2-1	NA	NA	TGTGCCAGCAGCTTCATCGGGTCCAATGAGCAGTTCTTC	CASSFIGSNEQFF
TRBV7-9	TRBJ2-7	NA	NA	TGTGCCAGCAGCTTGCGAGGGGATCCTTCCTACGAGCAGTACTTC	CASSLRGDPSYEQYF
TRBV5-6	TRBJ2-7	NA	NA	TGTGCCAGCAGCTTGGTCGGCCGGATGGCCTACGAGCAGTACTTC	CASSLVGRMAYEQYF
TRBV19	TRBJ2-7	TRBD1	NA	TGTGCCAGTAGTATGGGACAGAAGACCTACGAGCAGTACTTC	CASSMGQKTYEQYF
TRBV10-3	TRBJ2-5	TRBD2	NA	TGTGCCATAAAGCGGGAGGGGGGGGAGACCCAGTACTTC	CAIKREGGETQYF
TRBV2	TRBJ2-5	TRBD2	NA	TGTGCCAGCAGGATCGGAGCGGGAACTGAGACCCAGTACTTC	CASRIGAGTETQYF
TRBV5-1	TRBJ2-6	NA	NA	TGCGCCAGCACCCCCACTCCCGCGTCTGGGGCCAACGTCCTGACTTTC	CASTPTPASGANVLTF
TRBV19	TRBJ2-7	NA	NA	TGTGCCAGTAGTATCCAAAGCTCCTACGAGCAGTACTTC	CASSIQSSYEQYF
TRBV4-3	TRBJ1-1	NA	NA	TGCGCCAGCAGCCTAAAGAGTTGGTCGGCTGAAGCTTTCTTT	CASSLKSWSAEAFF
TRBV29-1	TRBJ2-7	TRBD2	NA	TGCAGCTTTGCTGGGACTAGTTTATCCGAGCAGTACTTC	CSFAGTSLSEQYF
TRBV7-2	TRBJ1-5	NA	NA	TGTGCCAGCAGCTTAGAAGCGTCCGGGGCCCAGCATTTT	CASSLEASGAQHF
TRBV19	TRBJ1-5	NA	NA	TGTGCCAGTTCGGGGGTTAATAATCAGCCCCAGCATTTT	CASSGVNNQPQHF
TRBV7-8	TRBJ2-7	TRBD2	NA	TGTGCCAGCAGCCAGGTCATAGGGAGGGCCAGGTTCGCCTACGAGCAGTACTTC	CASSQVIGRARFAYEQYF
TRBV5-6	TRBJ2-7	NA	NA	TGTGCCAGCAGCCTCGAATTGACTACCTCGGCATACGAGCAGTACTTC	CASSLELTTSAYEQYF
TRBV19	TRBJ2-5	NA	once	TGTGCCAGTAGGAGACAGGGAGGTCGAGAGACCCAGTACTTC	CASRRQGGRETQYF
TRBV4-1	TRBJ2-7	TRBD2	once	TGCGCCAGCAGCCAAGCACTAGGGGAGGGCCGATACGAGCAGTACTTC	CASSQALGEGRYEQYF
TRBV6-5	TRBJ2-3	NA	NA	TGTGCCAGCAGCCAGAGGTCTAGGGGCACAGATACGCAGTATTTT	CASSQRSRGTDTQYF
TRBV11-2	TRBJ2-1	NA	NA	TGTGCCAGCAGCTTAGAGGGGGAAAGCTCGGGTGAGCAGTTCTTC	CASSLEGESSGEQFF
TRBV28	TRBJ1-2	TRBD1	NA	TGTGCCAGCAGTTTGTGGACAGGGGACGCGAATTTGTATGGCTACACCTTC	CASSLWTGDANLYGYTF
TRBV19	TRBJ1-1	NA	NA	TGTGCCAGTAAGCGGGAAGTTATCACTGAAGCTTTCTTT	CASKREVITEAFF
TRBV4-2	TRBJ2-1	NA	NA	TGTGCCAGCAGCCCACCTGGTGGGGGGGAGCAGTTCTTC	CASSPPGGGEQFF
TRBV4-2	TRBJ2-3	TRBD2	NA	TGTGCCAGCAGCCAAGACCAGGAAGCGGGAACAGATACGCAGTATTTT	CASSQDQEAGTDTQYF